The next 23 T cell receptor beta chains were all read from a single sample in a study of human T cells and chemical hapten exposure. MiXCR, run by TCRdb on the RACE reads, gives a single entry per CDR3 protein. This sample has 180,000 or so distinct CDR3 sequences, with around 25% found just once. Time point in this sample: patch test 3, about 24 weeks after DPC sensitization. Treatment specified: therapeutic diphenylcyclopropenone sensitization with weekly scalp DPC. The sample here was whole blood, taken in connection with sensitization to the hapten diphenylcyclopropenone (DPC). All receptors come from a woman in her thirties or forties with alopecia areata. Some clones in this sample may be carry-over from other donors' samples.

The CDR3 sequence: CASSYGAGGGYGYTF. DNA of the CDR3: TGTGCCAGCAGTTACGGCGCGGGCGGCGGCTATGGCTACACCTTC. V gene TRBV6-5 combines with J gene TRBJ1-2; D gene uncertain. The CDR3 contains 15 residues. CDR1 is MNHEY and CDR2 is SVGAGI in the germline V gene. The V and J ends lost 2 bases and 4 bases respectively, with 14 bases between them.

V and J are TRBV12-3 or TRBV12-4 and TRBJ2-7; no clear D gene. The ends were cut back, 2 bases at V and 5 bases at J, with 7 bases in the middle. The CDR3 contains 12 residues. The CDR3 sequence is CASSLIPDEQYF. CDR3 sequence (DNA): TGTGCCAGCAGTTTAATCCCGGACGAGCAGTACTTC.

This clonotype was seen a few times. The chain has TRBV6-2 or TRBV6-3 and TRBJ2-1; TRBD2 matches 7 bases. Germline V gene data show CDR1 as MNHEY and CDR2 as SVGEGT. The V segment lost 2 bases and the J segment 0 bases; nucleotides outside the gene matches: 4. The CDR3 length is 16 residues. CDR3 coding DNA: TGTGCCAGCAGTTACGCTAGCGGTAGCTCCTACAATGAGCAGTTCTTC. Its protein is CASSYASGSSYNEQFF.

V is TRBV20-1 and J is TRBJ2-7; D perhaps matches TRBD2 (7 bases). Germline-derived CDR1 and CDR2 are DFQATT and SNEGSKA (reference sequence). This CDR3 has 12 residues. In nucleotides, the CDR3 is TGCATTGCCCGGCGGGGGCAGAACGAGCAGTACTTC. The encoded protein is CIARRGQNEQYF.

This clonotype was seen many times. The rearrangement links TRBV10-3 to TRBJ2-1; 14 bases map to TRBD2. CDR1 is ENHRY and CDR2 is SYGVKD in the germline V gene. The V and J ends lost 7 bases and 4 bases, in that order; junction bases with no gene match: 9. The CDR3 is 17 residues long. CDR3 nucleotide sequence: TGTGCCATCAAGGCCGGACTAGCGGGAGGCACTTACAATGAGCAGTTCTTC. Residues: CAIKAGLAGGTYNEQFF.

The chain links TRBV5-1 to TRBJ2-1; 11 positions match TRBD2. The CDR3 has 15 amino acids. Germline V gene sequence: CDR1 SGHRS, CDR2 YFSETQ. After removal of 4 bases from V and 3 bases from J, the junction contained 3 bases not matched to a gene. DNA for the CDR3: TGCGCCAGCAGCGTTACTAGCGGGAGCTACAATGAGCAGTTCTTC. It specifies CASSVTSGSYNEQFF. Full variable domain (outside the CDR3, taken from reference TRBV5-1 and TRBJ2-1): KAGVTQTPRYLIKTRGQQVTLSCSPISGHRSVSWYQQTPGQGLQFLFEYFSETQRNKGNFPGRFSGRQFSNSRSEMNVSTLELGDSALYLCASSVTSGSYNEQFFGPGTRLTVL.

The chain joins TRBV12-3 or TRBV12-4 to TRBJ2-7, with D uncertain. The V end lost 6 bases, the J end lost 7 bases, and 16 bases lay between the germline ends. The CDR3 covers 13 residues. The CDR3 region is CASSISNLGEQYF. CDR3 DNA sequence: TGTGCCAGCAGCATTAGTAACCTTGGGGAGCAGTACTTC.

This clonotype was detected a few times. This chain links TRBV20-1 with TRBJ2-7, with 10 bases fitting TRBD1. Germline assignment: CDR1 DFQATT and CDR2 SNEGSKA (reference sequence). J lost 5 bases, V lost 3 bases, and 10 bases had no gene match. The CDR3 runs to 15 residues. The CDR3 nucleotides are TGCAGTGCTAGTGGGTTGGGACAGGGGATCCACGAGCAGTACTTC. It translates to CSASGLGQGIHEQYF.

The chain is built from TRBV6-2 or TRBV6-3 and TRBJ1-6; D remains ambiguous. This CDR3 spans 14 amino acids. CDR1 is MNHEY and CDR2 is SVGEGT in the germline V gene. The V and J ends lost 2 bases and 6 bases respectively, with 8 bases between them. The CDR3 region has the DNA TGTGCCAGCAGTTACCCGCAAGTTAATTCACCCCTCCACTTT. Its protein is CASSYPQVNSPLHF.

This clonotype was seen a few times. The chain recombines TRBV5-6 with TRBJ2-6; D remains unclear. Trimming removed 1 base at V and 0 bases at J, with 8 bases between. In germline, CDR1 is SGHDT, CDR2 YYEEEE. The CDR3 totals 16 residues. In nucleotides, the CDR3 is TGTGCCAGCAGCTTGTTTTGGGGCTCTGGGGCCAACGTCCTGACTTTC. It encodes CASSLFWGSGANVLTF. Supplemented by reference TRBV5-6 and TRBJ2-6, the full variable domain reads DAGVTQSPTHLIKTRGQQVTLRCSPKSGHDTVSWYQQALGQGPQFIFQYYEEEERQRGNFPDRFSGHQFPNYSSELNVNALLLGDSALYLCASSLFWGSGANVLTFGAGSRLTVL.

This clonotype was observed a few times. This chain uses TRBV28 with TRBJ1-2; D call uncertain. V lost 9 bases to trimming and J lost 7 bases, with 15 bases between them. The V gene's germline CDR1 is MDHEN and CDR2 SYDVKM. This CDR3 is 12 amino acids long. The CDR3 nucleotides are TGTGCCAGTAGGGCCGGTAGTGGTGGCTACACCTTC. Its translation: CASRAGSGGYTF.

With respect to this clonotype: A much larger clone sits a single nucleotide away, making a read error possible. CDR3 DNA: TGTGCCAGCAGTCGGATTAGAACCCACGAGCAGTACTTC. Its translation is CASSRIRTHEQYF. J is TRBJ2-7 and V is TRBV6-5; no definite D call. Trimming removed 5 bases from V and 5 bases from J, with 13 bases in between. This CDR3 comprises 13 residues. The germline V gene encodes CDR1 MNHEY and CDR2 SVGAGI.

This chain uses TRBV24-1 with TRBJ2-5; 12 bases line up with TRBD2. The CDR3 is made up of 16 amino acids. Germline values: CDR1 KGHDR, CDR2 SFDVKD. V dropped 4 bases and J dropped 5; count of bases not matched to a gene: 7. The CDR3, as DNA: TGTGCCACCAGTGACCCCAGACTAGCGGGAGCGGAGACCCAGTACTTC. Translated: CATSDPRLAGAETQYF.

In its sample, this clonotype was seen a few times. The V gene is TRBV18, the J gene TRBJ2-2; D perhaps matches TRBD2 (5 bases). This CDR3 has 14 amino acids. V was shortened by 3 bases and J by 2 bases, with 7 bases between the two germline ends. Germline V gene data show CDR1 as KGHSH and CDR2 as LQKENI. CDR3 nucleotides: TGTGCCAGCTCACCTTGGACTAACACCGGGGAGCTGTTTTTT. Protein product: CASSPWTNTGELFF. The full variable domain, with the rest looked up from reference TRBV18 and TRBJ2-2, is NAGVMQNPRHLVRRRGQEARLRCSPMKGHSHVYWYRQLPEEGLKFMVYLQKENIIDESGMPKERFSAEFPKEGPSILRIQQVVRGDSAAYFCASSPWTNTGELFFGEGSRLTVL.

This clonotype was counted between two and nine times. The rearrangement links TRBV3-1 to TRBJ1-2; D is unresolved. Germline-derived CDR1 and CDR2 are LGHDT and YNNKEL (reference sequence). The V and J ends lost 1 base and 4 bases respectively, with 10 bases between them. The CDR3 extends over 14 amino acids. The CDR3 DNA follows: TGTGCCAGCAGCCAAGGGGTAGCGGTCTATGGCTACACCTTC. As protein: CASSQGVAVYGYTF.

CDR3 nucleotide sequence: TGTGCCATCAGTGAGTCGGGGGCAGGGGTGGAACATTTT. It specifies CAISESGAGVEHF. The gene calls are TRBV10-3 and TRBJ1-5; weak D call: TRBD1 (6 bases). The length of the CDR3 is 13 residues. Per germline, CDR1 ENHRY and CDR2 SYGVKD. The V end was cut by 0 bases, the J end by 16 bases, with 16 bases between.

This chain connects TRBV4-1 to TRBJ2-7; a weak D match, TRBD1 (5 bases). Deletions cut 7 bases from V and 0 bases from J, with 13 bases between. Germline V lookup: CDR1 MGHRA, CDR2 YSYEKL. The CDR3 has 14 residues. This chain's CDR3 is CASKQEEVSYEQYF. The CDR3 coding sequence is TGCGCCAGCAAACAGGAAGAAGTCTCCTACGAGCAGTACTTC.

V gene TRBV12-3 or TRBV12-4 combines with J gene TRBJ1-5; D remains unclear. This CDR3 has 11 residues. V shed 4 bases and J shed 4 bases, with 2 bases lying between them. CDR3: CASSYNQPQHF. CDR3 DNA sequence: TGTGCCAGCAGTTATAATCAGCCCCAGCATTTT.

This clonotype has a handful of counts. The chain uses TRBV5-1 and TRBJ2-1; D possibly corresponds to TRBD2 (5 bases). From germline, CDR1 is SGHRS and CDR2 YFSETQ. This CDR3 spans 15 amino acids. V was pared by 1 base and J by 8 bases, with 16 bases between. The CDR3 region is CASSLQDFQQHEQFF. Here the CDR3 DNA reads TGCGCCAGCAGCTTGCAGGACTTTCAACAGCATGAGCAGTTCTTC.

V and J are TRBV7-8 and TRBJ2-5; maybe TRBD2 (6 bases). This CDR3 is 16 amino acids long. Trimming stripped 5 bases from V and 0 bases from J, with 16 bases between. The germline V gene has CDR1 SGHVS and CDR2 FQNEAQ. The chain's CDR3 is CASSPTGVGDQETQYF. CDR3 nucleotides: TGTGCCAGCAGCCCTACGGGGGTGGGGGACCAAGAGACCCAGTACTTC.

J is TRBJ2-1 and V is TRBV7-2; D is unresolved. V lost 3 bases to trimming and J lost 5 bases, with 11 bases between them. The CDR3 length is 14 residues. Germline assignment: CDR1 SGHTA and CDR2 FQGNSA. The CDR3 here is CASSFQSIDNEQFF. Written as DNA, the CDR3 is TGTGCCAGCAGCTTTCAATCAATTGACAATGAGCAGTTCTTC.

The V gene is TRBV9, the J gene TRBJ2-3, with D perhaps matching TRBD1 or TRBD2 (5 bases each). Looked up from germline, CDR1 is SGDLS and CDR2 is YYNGEE. V was clipped by 0 bases and J by 2 bases, with 7 bases between them. The CDR3 is 14 amino acids. CDR3 region: CASSVGGPTDTQYF. The CDR3 DNA follows: TGTGCCAGCAGCGTAGGGGGACCCACAGATACGCAGTATTTT.

The genes are TRBV12-3 or TRBV12-4 and TRBJ2-3; D tentatively reads TRBD1 or TRBD2 (6 bases each). The CDR3 is 14 residues long. V was trimmed by 3 bases and J by 3 bases, leaving 10 bases between them. The CDR3 region is CASSFGGETDTQYF. The DNA of the CDR3 is TGTGCCAGCAGTTTCGGGGGCGAGACAGATACGCAGTATTTT.